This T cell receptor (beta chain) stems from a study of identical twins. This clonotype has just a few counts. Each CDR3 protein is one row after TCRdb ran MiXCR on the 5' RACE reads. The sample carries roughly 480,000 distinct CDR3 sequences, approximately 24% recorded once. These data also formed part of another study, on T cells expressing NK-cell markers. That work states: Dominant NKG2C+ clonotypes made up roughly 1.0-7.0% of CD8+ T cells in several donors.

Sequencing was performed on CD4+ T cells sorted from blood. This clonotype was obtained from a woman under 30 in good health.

This CDR3 reads CASSLEVSLNTEAFF. CDR3 nucleotide sequence: TGCGCCAGCAGCTTGGAAGTCAGCCTGAACACTGAAGCTTTCTTT. J is TRBJ1-1 and V is TRBV5-1; D not certain. The CDR3 has 15 amino acids. Between the trimmed V and J ends, which lost 0 bases and 0 bases, there was a span of 9 bases. The germline V gene has CDR1 SGHRS and CDR2 YFSETQ.